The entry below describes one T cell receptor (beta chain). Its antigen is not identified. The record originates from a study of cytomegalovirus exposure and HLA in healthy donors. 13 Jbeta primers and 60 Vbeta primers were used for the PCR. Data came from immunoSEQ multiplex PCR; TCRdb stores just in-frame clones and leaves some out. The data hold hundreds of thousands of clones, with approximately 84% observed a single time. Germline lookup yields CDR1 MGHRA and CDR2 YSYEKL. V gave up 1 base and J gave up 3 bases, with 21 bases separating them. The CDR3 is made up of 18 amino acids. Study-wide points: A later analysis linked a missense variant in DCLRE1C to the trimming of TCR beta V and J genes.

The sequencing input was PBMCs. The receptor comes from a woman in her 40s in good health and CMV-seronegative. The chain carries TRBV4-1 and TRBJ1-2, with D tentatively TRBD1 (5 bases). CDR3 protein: CASSQAGGSAWRDYGYTF. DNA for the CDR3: TGCGCCAGCAGCCAAGCGGGGGGGTCCGCCTGGCGTGACTATGGCTACACCTTC.